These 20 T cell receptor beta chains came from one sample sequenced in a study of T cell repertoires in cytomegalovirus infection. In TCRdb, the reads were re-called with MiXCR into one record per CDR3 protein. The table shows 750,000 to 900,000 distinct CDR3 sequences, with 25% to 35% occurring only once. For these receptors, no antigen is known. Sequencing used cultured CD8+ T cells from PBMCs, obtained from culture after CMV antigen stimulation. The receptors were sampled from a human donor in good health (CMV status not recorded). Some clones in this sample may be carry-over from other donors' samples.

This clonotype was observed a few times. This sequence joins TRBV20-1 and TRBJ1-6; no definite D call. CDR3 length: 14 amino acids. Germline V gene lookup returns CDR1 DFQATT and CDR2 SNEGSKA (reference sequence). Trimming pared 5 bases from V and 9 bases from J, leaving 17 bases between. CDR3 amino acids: CSASGPSLGSPLHF. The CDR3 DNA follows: TGCAGTGCTTCCGGGCCCTCACTAGGTTCACCCCTCCACTTT.

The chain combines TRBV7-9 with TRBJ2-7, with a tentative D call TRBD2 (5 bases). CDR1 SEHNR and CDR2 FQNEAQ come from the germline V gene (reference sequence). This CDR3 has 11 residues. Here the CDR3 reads CASSPGYEQHV. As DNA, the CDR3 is TGTGCCAGCAGCCCGGGGTACGAGCAGCACGTC.

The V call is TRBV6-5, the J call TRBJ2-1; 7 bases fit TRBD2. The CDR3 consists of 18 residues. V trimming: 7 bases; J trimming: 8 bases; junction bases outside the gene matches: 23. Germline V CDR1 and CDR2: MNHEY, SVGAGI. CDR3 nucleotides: TGTGCCAGCACCTCCGGGGGGAGGGGTGAGGGCCGGGGATATGAGCAGTTCTTC. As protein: CASTSGGRGEGRGYEQFF.

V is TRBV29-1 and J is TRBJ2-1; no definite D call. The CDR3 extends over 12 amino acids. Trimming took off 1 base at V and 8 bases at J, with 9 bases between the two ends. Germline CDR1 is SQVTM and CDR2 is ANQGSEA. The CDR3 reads CSVEVLLDEQFF. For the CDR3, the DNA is TGCAGCGTTGAAGTACTTCTAGATGAGCAGTTCTTC.

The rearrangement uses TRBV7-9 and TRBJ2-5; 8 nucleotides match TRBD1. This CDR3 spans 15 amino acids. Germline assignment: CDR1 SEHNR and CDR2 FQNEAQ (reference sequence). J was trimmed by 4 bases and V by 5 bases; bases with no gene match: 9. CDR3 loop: CASSPPTGDTETQYF. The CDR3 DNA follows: TGTGCCAGCAGCCCGCCGACAGGGGACACAGAGACCCAGTACTTC.

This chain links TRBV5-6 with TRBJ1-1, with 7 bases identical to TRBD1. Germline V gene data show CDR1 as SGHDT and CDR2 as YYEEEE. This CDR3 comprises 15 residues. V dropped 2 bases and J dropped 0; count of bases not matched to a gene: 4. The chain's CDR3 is CASSFGGQLNTEAFF. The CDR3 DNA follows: TGTGCCAGCAGCTTCGGGGGACAGTTGAACACTGAAGCTTTCTTT.

CDR3 nucleotide sequence: TGTGCCACCAGCAGAGGAGCGGGGGGATTGGATACGCAGTATTTT. This translates into CATSRGAGGLDTQYF. The chain combines TRBV15 with TRBJ2-3, with 9 bases identical to TRBD2. The CDR3 covers 15 residues. From germline, CDR1 is LNHNV and CDR2 YYDKDF (reference sequence). The V gene end was trimmed by 1 base and the J gene end by 6 bases; junction bases not matched to a gene: 5.

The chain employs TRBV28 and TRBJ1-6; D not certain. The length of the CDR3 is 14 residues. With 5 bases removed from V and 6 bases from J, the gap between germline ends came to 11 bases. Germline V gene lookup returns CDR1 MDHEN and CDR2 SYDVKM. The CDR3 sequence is CASSQTNANSPLHF. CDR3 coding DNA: TGTGCCAGCAGTCAGACAAACGCTAATTCACCCCTCCACTTT.

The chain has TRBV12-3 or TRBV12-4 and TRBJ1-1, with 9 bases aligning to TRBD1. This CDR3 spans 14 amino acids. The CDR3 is CVSSGTGFRGEAFF. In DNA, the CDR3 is TGTGTCTCCTCGGGGACAGGGTTTCGGGGAGAAGCTTTCTTT.

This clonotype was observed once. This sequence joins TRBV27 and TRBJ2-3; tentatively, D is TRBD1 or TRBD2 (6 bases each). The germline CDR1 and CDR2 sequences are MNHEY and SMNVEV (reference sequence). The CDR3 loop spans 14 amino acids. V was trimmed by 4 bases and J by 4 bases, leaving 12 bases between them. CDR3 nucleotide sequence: TGTGCCAGCAGTTCCGAGGGGGGAGCAGATACGCAGTATTTT. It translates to CASSSEGGADTQYF.

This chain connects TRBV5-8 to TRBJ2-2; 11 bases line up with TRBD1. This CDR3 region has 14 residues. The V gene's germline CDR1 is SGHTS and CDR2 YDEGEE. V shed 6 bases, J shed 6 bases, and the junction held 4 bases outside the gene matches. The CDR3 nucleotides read TGTGCCAGCAAAAAGGACAGGGGGCCCGGGGAGCTGTTTTTT. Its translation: CASKKDRGPGELFF.

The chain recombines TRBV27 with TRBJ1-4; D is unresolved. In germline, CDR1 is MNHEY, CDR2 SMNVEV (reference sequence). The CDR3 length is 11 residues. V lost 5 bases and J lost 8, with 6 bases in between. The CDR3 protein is CASSRGEKLFF. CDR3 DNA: TGTGCCAGCAGTCGTGGGGAAAAACTGTTTTTT.

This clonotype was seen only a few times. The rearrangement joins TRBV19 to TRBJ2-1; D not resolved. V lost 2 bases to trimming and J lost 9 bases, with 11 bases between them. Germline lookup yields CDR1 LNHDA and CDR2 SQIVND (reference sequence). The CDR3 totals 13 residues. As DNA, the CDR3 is TGTGCCAGTAGTATATCGGGTATGGGTGAGCAGTTCTTC. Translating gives CASSISGMGEQFF. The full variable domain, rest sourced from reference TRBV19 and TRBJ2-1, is DGGITQSPKYLFRKEGQNVTLSCEQNLNHDAMYWYRQDPGQGLRLIYYSQIVNDFQKGDIAEGYSVSREKKESFPLTVTSAQKNPTAFYLCASSISGMGEQFFGPGTRLTVL.

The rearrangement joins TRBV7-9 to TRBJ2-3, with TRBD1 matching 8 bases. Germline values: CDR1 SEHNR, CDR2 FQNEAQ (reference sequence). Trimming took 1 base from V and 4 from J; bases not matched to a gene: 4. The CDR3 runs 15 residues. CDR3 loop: CASSLGQGAADTQYF. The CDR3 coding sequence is TGTGCCAGCAGCTTAGGGCAGGGGGCAGCAGATACGCAGTATTTT.

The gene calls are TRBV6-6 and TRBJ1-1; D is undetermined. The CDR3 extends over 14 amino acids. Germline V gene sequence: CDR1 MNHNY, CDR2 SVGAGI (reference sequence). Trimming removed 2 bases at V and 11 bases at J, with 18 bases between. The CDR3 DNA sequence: TGTGCCAGCAGTTACAGGCCAAAGGCCGGTAAGGCTTTCTTT. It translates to CASSYRPKAGKAFF.

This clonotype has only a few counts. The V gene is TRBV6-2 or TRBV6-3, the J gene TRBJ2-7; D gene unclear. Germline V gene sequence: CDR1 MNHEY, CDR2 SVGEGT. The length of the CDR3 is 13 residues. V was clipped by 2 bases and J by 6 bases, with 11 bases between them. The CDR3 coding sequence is TGTGCCAGCAGTTACGGGATTTCGATCGAGCAGTACGTC. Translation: CASSYGISIEQYV.

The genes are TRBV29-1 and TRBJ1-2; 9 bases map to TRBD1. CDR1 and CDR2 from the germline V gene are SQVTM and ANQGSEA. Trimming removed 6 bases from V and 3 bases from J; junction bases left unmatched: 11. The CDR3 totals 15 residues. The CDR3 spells CSVTGGFYGDYGYTF. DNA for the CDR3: TGCAGCGTCACAGGGGGCTTCTACGGGGACTATGGCTACACCTTC.

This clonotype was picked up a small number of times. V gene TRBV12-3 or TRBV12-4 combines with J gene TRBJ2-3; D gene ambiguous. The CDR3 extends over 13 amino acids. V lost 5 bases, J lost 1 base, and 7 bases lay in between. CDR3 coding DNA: TGTGCCAGCAGTGACCTAGGCACAGATACGCAGTATTTT. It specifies CASSDLGTDTQYF.

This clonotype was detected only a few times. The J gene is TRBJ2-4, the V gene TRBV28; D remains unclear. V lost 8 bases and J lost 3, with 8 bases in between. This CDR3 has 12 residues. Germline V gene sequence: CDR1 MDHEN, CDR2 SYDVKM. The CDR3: CASQENKNIQYF. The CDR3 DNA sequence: TGTGCCAGCCAGGAGAACAAAAACATTCAGTACTTC.

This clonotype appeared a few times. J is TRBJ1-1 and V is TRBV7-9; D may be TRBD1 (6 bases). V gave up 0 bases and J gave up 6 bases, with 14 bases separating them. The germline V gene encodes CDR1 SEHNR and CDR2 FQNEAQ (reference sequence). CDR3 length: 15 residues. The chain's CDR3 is CASSLASLGGPEAFF. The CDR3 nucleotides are TGTGCCAGCAGCTTAGCCAGCCTGGGGGGGCCTGAAGCTTTCTTT. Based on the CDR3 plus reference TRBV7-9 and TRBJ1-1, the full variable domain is DTGVSQNPRHKITKRGQNVTFRCDPISEHNRLYWYRQTLGQGPEFLTYFQNEAQLEKSRLLSDRFSAERPKGSFSTLEIQRTEQGDSAMYLCASSLASLGGPEAFFGQGTRLTVV.